This record looks at one T cell receptor (beta chain) sequence and its context. This receptor's antigen is unknown. Per-base quality was not reported, and no clone a single base away is much larger than it. This specimen belongs to a study of shared clonotypes between healthy human individuals (dated by TCRdb to about 2020). For the wider study: The cohort comprised two women and a few men aged 18 to 49 years. Leukapheresis yielded between about 0.85 and 9 billion PBMCs per donor. Libraries were prepared and TCR repertoires were sequenced by different laboratories using diverse techniques, in order to increase sequencing depth and limit assay-specific biases. To estimate repertoire size and how much clonotype sharing occurs between individuals, the study deeply sequenced the blood TCR repertoires of several healthy adults. For each donor, CD4 naive and CD4 memory were each run on three plates, CD8 naive on two plates, and CD8 memory on one plate. Results the study describes overall, beyond this receptor: Naive subsets generally had larger estimated clonotype richness than memory subsets. Clonotypes shared by all four sorted-subset donors showed higher generation probabilities than non-shared clonotypes. Even with the large sequencing depth, rarefaction of the sorted-subset datasets indicated that sequencing was incomplete. Because the study included only a small number of donors, the genetic and exposure-history diversity represented was limited. When a handful of donors were compared, the shared fraction of clonotypes was about 5% for naive CD4, over 3% for naive CD8, roughly 2.3% for memory CD4, and less than 0.45% for memory CD8. Based on pairwise subsampling, the degree of clonotype sharing among donors was expected to be affected by sequencing depth. Only blood was sampled, and tissue TCR repertoires likely differ from those in blood.

Using the deep immunoSEQ assay, multiplex PCR amplified TCR CDR3 regions from genomic DNA. Genomic DNA extracted from each cell subset was distributed evenly over all wells of several immunoSEQ 96-well plates, and each plate served as one replicate. For sorted subsets, approximately 200 ng of genomic DNA, equivalent to 30,000 or so T cell genomes, went into each replicate PCR. Purified libraries were measured with a Qubit 3.0 fluorometer, size-checked on a Bioanalyzer 2100, and measured again with the KAPA Library Quantification kit. Each immunoSEQ 96-well plate was sequenced on its own single-read 150-cycle Illumina NextSeq 550 flow cell. Per the source publication's procedure: Because only junctional sequences without quality scores were contained in the immunoSEQ output, filtering matching that applied to full-length reads could not be performed. Sequences were annotated with PyIR, a Python wrapper for IgBLAST v1.9, using IMGT germline references to assign V/J genes and CDR3. Reads were removed for weak V/J assignments (E-value above 1e-6), missing CDR3, stop codons, out-of-frame junctions, or ambiguous translated residues. V3J clonotypes were defined as sequences sharing the same inferred V gene, J gene, and CDR3 amino acid sequence. Percentage overlap between repertoires was computed as shared unique clonotypes divided by the size of the smaller repertoire. Repertoire richness was assessed with RTK rarefaction, the Chao1 estimator, and Recon v2.1 estimates of unobserved clonotypes. Generation probabilities for all TCRbeta clonotypes obtained by the gDNA method from a few donors were computed using OLGA. This immuneACCESS table, as held by TCRdb, lists in-frame sequences with V and J called but not all clones. Of the missing ones, under half trace to an unresolved V gene in checked studies; the others have no known cause. V and J calls and clone size are as listed in that table; D and trimming were resolved from the DNA. The sample records around 1,000,000 clones, roughly 80% of which are singletons. The ten largest make up 0.89% of the sample.

CDR1 and CDR2 were assigned from the germline V gene as SGHRS and YFSETQ. V is shortened by 6 bases, J by 0 bases, and the region joining them spans 13 bases. From the cysteine up to the phenylalanine, the CDR3 has a length of 15 residues. CDR3 DNA is the only sequence kept; it has 45 bases, read in frame from the first base. The donors were healthy, HIV-negative adults with no recently reported acute infections or vaccinations. Only Caucasian adults living in Nashville, Tennessee, USA were represented among the donors. Magnetic negative selection was used to enrich CD4+ T cells, after which naive cells were positively selected on CD45RA and the negative fraction became the memory subset. Blood was obtained by leukapheresis, after which PBMCs were separated by Ficoll-Histopaque density gradient centrifugation and cryopreserved in liquid nitrogen vapor phase. Purity and quantity of every magnetically sorted T cell population were checked by analytical flow cytometry. Genomic DNA was isolated from every sorted fraction and measured by UV absorbance on a Nanodrop 2000c.

The V and J segments used are TRBV5-1 and TRBJ2-1; the D gene assignment is ambiguous. The TCR was taken from a man between 18 and 29 years old in good health. Some clones in this sample may be carry-over from other donors' samples. Sequencing input: memory CD4+ T cells from PBMCs. The cell subset or site label on this specimen signifies: CD45RA-negative fraction. The CDR3 region reads CASKPDGSSYNEQFF. Read as DNA, the sequence is TGCGCCAGCAAGCCCGATGGAAGCTCCTACAATGAGCAGTTCTTC.